A single sample gave rise to the 9 T cell receptor beta chains below, sequenced in a study of T cell responses to AZD1222 COVID-19 vaccine. Assay: immunoSEQ multiplex PCR; the TCRdb copy retains only in-frame clones and omits some. The sample consists of about 110,000 clones, about nine tenths of them appearing once. This material consisted of peripheral blood, taken on day 0 of AZD1222 vaccination. These receptors were obtained from an adult in good health.

V usage is TRBV29-1 and J usage is TRBJ1-1, with no clear D. Trimming took off 2 bases at V and 0 bases at J, with 4 bases between the two ends. Germline CDR1 reads SQVTM; CDR2 reads ANQGSEA. This CDR3 is built from 12 residues. CDR3 in amino acids: CSVELLNTEAFF. CDR3 coding DNA: TGCAGCGTTGAACTGCTGAACACTGAAGCTTTCTTT.

The genes are TRBV5-4 and TRBJ1-5; weak D call: TRBD1 (5 bases). The CDR3 loop spans 16 amino acids. CDR1 and CDR2 from the germline V gene are SGHNT and YYREEE (reference sequence). Trimming removed 0 bases from V and 4 bases from J, with 14 bases in between. The CDR3 DNA is TGTGCCAGCAGCTTGGTGTCCCTGACAGTAAATCAGCCCCAGCATTTT. Its protein product is CASSLVSLTVNQPQHF.

The chain combines TRBV5-1 with TRBJ2-1; 7 bases line up with TRBD2. Germline V gene data show CDR1 as SGHRS and CDR2 as YFSETQ. The trim removed 2 bases at V and 0 bases at J, leaving 5 bases unmatched. CDR3 size: 16 residues. DNA of the CDR3: TGCGCCAGCAGCTTACTAGCGAGCGACTCCTACAATGAGCAGTTCTTC. The encoded protein is CASSLLASDSYNEQFF.

The chain links TRBV7-9 to TRBJ1-1; D not certain. Germline assignment: CDR1 SEHNR and CDR2 FQNEAQ (reference sequence). V was trimmed by 3 bases and J by 9 bases, leaving 8 bases between them. CDR3 length: 11 residues. This chain's CDR3 is CASSLGRKAFF. The CDR3 nucleotides are TGTGCCAGCAGCTTGGGTAGAAAAGCTTTCTTT.

CDR3 in amino acids: CASSFGGGVAPLDTQYF. Here the CDR3 DNA reads TGTGCCAGCAGCTTTGGAGGGGGGGTAGCCCCACTTGATACGCAGTATTTT. The chain links TRBV7-9 to TRBJ2-3, with a possible D match to TRBD2 (7 bases). CDR1 and CDR2 (germline): SEHNR, FQNEAQ (reference sequence). Between the trimmed V and J ends, which lost 3 bases and 6 bases, there was a span of 22 bases. The length of the CDR3 is 17 residues.

CDR3 residues: CASSERGEQYF. In DNA, the CDR3 is TGTGCCAGCAGTGAACGAGGCGAGCAGTACTTC. The rearrangement uses TRBV6-1 and TRBJ2-7, with D unresolved. The germline gives CDR1 MNHNS, CDR2 SASEGT. V was shortened by 2 bases and J by 6 bases, with 5 bases between the two germline ends. The CDR3 sequence is 11 residues long.

The chain has TRBV7-9 and TRBJ2-7, with 9 bases that match TRBD1. After removal of 2 bases from V and 4 bases from J, the junction contained 9 bases not matched to a gene. Germline V gene sequence: CDR1 SEHNR, CDR2 FQNEAQ (reference sequence). The CDR3 contains 16 residues. CDR3 nucleotide sequence: TGTGCCAGCAGCTTATTCTCCGGGACAGGGCGGTACGAGCAGTACTTC. The encoded protein is CASSLFSGTGRYEQYF.

The chain employs TRBV5-6 and TRBJ1-3; D possibly corresponds to TRBD1 (5 bases). Germline V gene lookup returns CDR1 SGHDT and CDR2 YYEEEE. Trimming took off 2 bases at V and 3 bases at J, with 15 bases between the two ends. The CDR3 spans 16 residues. CDR3 nucleotides: TGTGCCAGCAGCTTCGGCGGGGGACTCGGTGGAAACACCATATATTTT. It yields the protein CASSFGGGLGGNTIYF.

The chain is built from TRBV3-1 (or the pseudogene TRBV3-2) and TRBJ1-4; TRBD1 might be the D (5 bases). V dropped 4 bases and J dropped 2 bases, with 11 bases sitting between them. The CDR3 is 15 amino acids. Looked up from germline, CDR1 is LGHDT and CDR2 is YNNKEL (reference sequence). For the CDR3, the DNA is TGTGCCAGCAGCCCAAGACAGATTACTAATGAAAAACTGTTTTTT. Translation gives CASSPRQITNEKLFF.